This entry lists 4 T cell receptor beta chains sequenced from one sample in a study of CD4 T cells in relation to SARS-CoV-2 and coronaviruses. Sequenced by immunoSEQ multiplex PCR; TCRdb stores in-frame clones only, minus some. The repertoire consists of under 20,000 clones, with about 80% occurring once and the leading ten covering 25% to 35%. Before the COVID-19 pandemic, during about 2011-2019, CD4+ T cells were taken from unexposed donors. The cells were cultured for about ten days before CD4+ T cells were isolated. Their target antigens are unknown. Sequencing used CD4+ T cells from PBMCs, cultured in vitro. The receptors stem from a human donor in good health.

This clone has only a few counts. The rearrangement uses TRBV6-6 and TRBJ1-2; 8 positions agree with TRBD1. Germline V lookup: CDR1 MNHNY, CDR2 SVGAGI (reference sequence). The CDR3 spans 12 residues. The CDR3 DNA reads as TGTGCATCACAAGACAGGGGACGAGGCTACACCTTC. It specifies CASQDRGRGYTF.

This clone has more than one count but fewer than ten. V gene TRBV28 combines with J gene TRBJ1-4, with D possibly matching TRBD1 (5 bases). This CDR3 comprises 11 residues. The germline V gene encodes CDR1 MDHEN and CDR2 SYDVKM. V was trimmed by 10 bases and J by 5 bases, leaving 8 bases between them. This CDR3 reads CATGLNEKLFF. CDR3 sequence (DNA): TGTGCCACGGGGCTGAATGAAAAACTGTTTTTT.

This clone was picked up a small number of times. This chain connects TRBV6-5 to TRBJ2-2; 7 nucleotides align to TRBD1. V lost 4 bases to trimming and J lost 4 bases; unmatched junction nucleotides: 6. The CDR3 has 15 residues. Germline CDR1 reads MNHEY; CDR2 reads SVGAGI. The CDR3 loop reads CASSSGQRGTGELFF. Written as DNA, the CDR3 is TGTGCCAGCAGTTCGGGACAGCGTGGCACCGGGGAGCTGTTTTTT.

This clone ranks as hyperexpanded. The chain links TRBV7-4 to TRBJ1-1; D is perhaps TRBD1 (6 bases). The CDR3 length is 16 residues. CDR1 is SGHVT and CDR2 is SQSDAQ in the germline V gene. The ends were cut back, 1 base at V and 1 base at J, with 13 bases in the middle. The CDR3 loop reads CASSLGPGTSNTEAFF. Written as DNA, the CDR3 is TGTGCCAGCAGCTTAGGTCCCGGGACATCGAACACTGAAGCTTTCTTT.